This TCR beta chain was profiled in a study of vaccination effects on CD4 cells after COVID-19. As for this clone: As yet, its antigen is unknown.

Pools of viral peptides were used by the ViraFEST assay to expand antigen-specific CD4+ T cells ahead of sequencing. Cultured cells yielded isolated CD4+ T cells after less than 11 days. The assay was immunoSEQ multiplex PCR, and TCRdb's table has in-frame clones only and misses some. The repertoire holds about 8,100 clones, with approximately 75% as singletons. V lost 3 bases to trimming and J lost 2 bases; unmatched junction nucleotides: 11. Germline CDR1 and CDR2: LNHDA and SQIVND (reference sequence). The CDR3 sequence is 19 residues long. The rearrangement uses TRBV19 and TRBJ1-5; 12 nucleotides line up with TRBD1. The sample here was CD4+ T cells from PBMCs cultured with HCoV-229E spike peptides, taken before COVID-19 vaccination. This TCR came from a human donor who received a COVID-19 vaccine. CDR3 sequence (DNA): TGTGCCAGTAGTATCGGACCGGGACAGGGGGCAGGTGGCAATCAGCCCCAGCATTTT. Its translation: CASSIGPGQGAGGNQPQHF.